This TCR beta chain was profiled in a study of shared clonotypes between healthy human individuals. Whole-study context: CD4 naive cells filled three plates per donor, CD4 memory three, CD8 naive two and CD8 memory one. The study's findings and limits: Sampling covered nothing but blood. Tissue TCR repertoires likely differ from those found in blood. Shared clonotypes: about 4.6% naive CD4, approximately 3.4% naive CD8, about 2.4% memory CD4, 0.4% to 0.45% memory CD8.

Concerning this clone: Its antigen is not identified.

The CDR3 has 15 residues. V was shortened by 4 bases and J by 2 bases, with 15 bases between the two germline ends. Germline lookup yields CDR1 ENHRY and CDR2 SYGVKD. The authors split each subset's genomic DNA evenly across several immunoSEQ plates. The repertoire was sequenced with immunoSEQ multiplex PCR; TCRdb's copy has only in-frame clones and lacks some. Here the sample spans 500,000 to 550,000 clones, approximately 95% being singletons. The receptor was derived from a woman in her twenties or thirties in good health. The chain recombines TRBV10-3 with TRBJ2-7; D is perhaps TRBD2 (5 bases). The sequenced sample was naive CD4+ T cells sorted from blood. Subset indicated: CD45RA+ positively selected. The CDR3 sequence: CAISGRLRPTYEQYF. Here the CDR3 DNA reads TGTGCCATCAGTGGTCGACTACGCCCAACCTACGAGCAGTACTTC.